The clone carrying this TCR beta chain appeared many times. The antigen is undetermined. This sample is part of a study of regulatory T cells in long-lasting Graves disease. The V gene lost 1 base and the J gene lost 0 bases, with 12 bases spanning the gap. The CDR3 consists of 15 residues. In germline, CDR1 is SQVTM, CDR2 ANQGSEA. Findings and caveats of the study: Among samples with persistent disease, TRBV28, TRBJ1-2 and TRBJ2-5 were favored.

In building TCR beta libraries, iRepertoire HTBI primers were used together with Arm-PCR of CDR3 regions. TCRdb re-called the multiplex PCR reads through MiXCR, storing one row per CDR3 protein. Among about 400,000 distinct CDR3 sequences listed, around 21% were seen once. Documented time point: persistent/refractory GD, antithyroid drugs over 5 years with positive TRAb. The TCR library used RNA extracted from PBMCs. This clonotype was obtained from a female donor with Graves disease. The sample here was peripheral blood mononuclear cells (PBMCs), taken when the disease was refractory, from a patient treated with antithyroid drugs. The chain links TRBV29-1 to TRBJ1-2; TRBD1 might be the D (6 bases). The DNA of the CDR3 is TGCAGCGTTGAAGGGACAGCACTTACTAACTATGGCTACACCTTC. It translates to CSVEGTALTNYGYTF.